Detailed here is one TCR beta chain. As yet, its antigen is unknown. This sample was included in a study of chemoradiotherapy in HPV16-positive cancers. The wider study: Candidate HPV-specific T-cell clones and common TCR motifs came from functional assays in a couple of HPV16-positive patients.

This table comes from immunoSEQ multiplex PCR, and its TCRdb copy is limited to in-frame clones, with some not included. The table records approximately 11,000 clones, roughly 70% of them present only once. Study outcomes and limitations: During treatment, candidate HPV-specific clones and E7-related motifs expanded in tumor. In HPV16-positive patients, HPV-responsive T-cell expansion tracked better recurrence-free survival. HPV-specific T cells were functionally defined from only a couple of HPV16-positive patients.

Between the trimmed V and J ends, which lost 3 bases and 4 bases, there was a span of 9 bases. From germline, CDR1 is MNHEY and CDR2 SVGAGI. CDR3 length equals 14 residues. V is TRBV6-5 and J is TRBJ2-2; TRBD1 is a possible D gene (5 bases). This TCR came from a human donor with HPV-associated anogenital cancer. This specimen was taken from a patient who underwent chemoradiotherapy. The chain's CDR3 is CASSYAGFTGELFF. CDR3 sequence (DNA): TGTGCCAGCAGTTATGCAGGGTTCACCGGGGAGCTGTTTTTT.